The sequence of this T cell receptor beta chain was determined in a study of monozygotic twins with inflammatory bowel disease. Study findings and constraints: Especially with disease activity, IBD patients shared fewer clonotypes with others than healthy twins did. Among IBD patients, TCRbeta diversity (inverse Simpson) was lower than in healthy co-twins.

The CDR3 extends over 12 amino acids. Every sample had its cDNA made across eight separate reactions. UMIs that included a 6-nucleotide sample barcode were added by template switching, which took place during cDNA synthesis. Following a re-call of the 5' RACE reads, TCRdb has one entry per CDR3 protein and lacks DNA. This sample lists about 99,000 distinct CDR3 sequences; its ten largest clones have under 2.5%. Turning to this clonotype: Its specificity is not known.

The source of this sequence is a human donor with ulcerative colitis or Crohn's disease, or a healthy co-twin of an affected twin (not recorded which). Specimen: blood. The chain couples TRBV12-3 or TRBV12-4 to TRBJ2-7. CDR3 amino acids: CASSLGAYEQYF.